Here is one T cell receptor (beta chain) with its context. No cognate antigen has been identified for it. No much larger clone is present one base from it, and per-base qualities are unavailable. This sample was included in a study of cytomegalovirus exposure and HLA in healthy donors (TCRdb year 2017). Study-level background: In an earlier analysis of some 610 of the donors, under 300 Gb of sequence data and 117 million unique TCR beta sequences from 150 million to 200 million T cells were reported. Around 300 gigabases of sequencing data and approximately 84 million unique TCR sequences were included in an early release covering roughly 700 HLA-typed donors. Class I and class II HLA loci were covered by the typing at four-digit resolution. Alongside the repertoire data, information on donor age, sex, ethnicity and CMV serostatus was compiled. Of the roughly 410 genotyped donors, 81% were placed in the genetic ancestry cluster associated with self-reported Caucasian donors. To predict cytomegalovirus infection status, the study brought together high-throughput TCR immunosequencing, statistical association of individual TCRs with disease status, and machine learning. In a later analysis, previously published TCR beta repertoires from hundreds of donors were re-analyzed and high-resolution HLA genotyping was added so that TCR occurrence patterns could be studied. A few DR-DQ haplotypes were handled as single units for association and clustering because linkage in the cohort was strong. In addition to the first cohort of 650 to 750 subjects, a separate validation cohort of 120 different subjects was used. A later genetic analysis took genome-wide SNP genotypes for about 65% of the 666 donors and used that subset as a discovery cohort. The T cell repertoires of about 700 subjects were profiled by immunosequencing and related to cytomegalovirus serostatus. To decide whether each TCR beta V gene segment behaved as functional or pseudogenic, an earlier analysis of some 600 of the donors relied on high-throughput TCR beta sequencing. On average, about 240,000 unique TCR beta nucleotide sequences were sequenced per donor among about 400 genotyped donors of the cohort, with roughly 18% of those sequences being non-productive. The study aimed to test whether signatures of past pathogen exposure could be identified by cataloging public T cell receptors. Every discovery cohort repertoire had been produced on one sequencing platform. The number of typed donors differed by locus: roughly 629-640 for A, B, C, DRB1 and DQB1; some 500 for DQA1; roughly 600 for DPA1; and roughly 450 for DPB1. In the later analysis, no new phenotypic data were used to find candidate immune exposures; instead, reliance was placed on TCR beta sequences and their occurrence across donors. The paper as a whole reports these results and caveats: A later analysis reported that several top co-occurrence clusters appeared linked to parvovirus B19, influenza, CMV and Epstein-Barr virus. Most CMV-associated TCR beta chains appeared to be HLA-restricted in a later analysis, and the HLA associations seemed to be driven largely by CMV exposure. The classifier was reported to diagnose cytomegalovirus status with high specificity and sensitivity in both the original and validation cohorts. In a later analysis, some 17,000 TCR beta sequences were associated with specific HLA alleles at a false discovery rate of 0.05. This cohort had only TCR beta chains sequenced, and the lack of alpha or paired-chain data limited which features could be detected. Compared with the roughly 670-donor mean, donors in an Asian-associated ancestry cluster had fewer N-insertions in productive TCRs, according to a later genetic analysis. It was suggested by the authors that the approach could potentially be generalized to other disease states and immunological phenotypes. Across donors, most TCR sequences were observed very rarely, whereas some public TCRs were present in many individuals. In an earlier analysis of 500 to 650 of the donors, most TCR beta V segments appeared in productive rearrangements about 87% or about 30% of the time, broadly matching IMGT annotations. In a later analysis, TCR association rates were found to vary across HLA loci, with the most associated TCRs seen for DRB1 alleles and the fewest for HLA-C alleles. Roughly uniform sequencing depth across donors was assumed in presence/absence analyses, although this assumption may not hold. Because HLA typing was missing for some donors at each locus, association tests included only the typed subset. CMV serostatus was the only immune exposure information available for the cohort. The earlier analysis of approximately 540 of the donors excluded roughly 16 rarely observed V segments, including chromosome 9 orphons, because counts were too low. Correlated functional status among segregating V segments might reflect linkage disequilibrium, but an unknown experimental factor could not be ruled out. A cluster of highly shared sequence variants was judged likely to represent a technical artifact of the sequencing pipeline. Compared with equally common non-associated chains, HLA-associated TCR beta chains in a later analysis were more clonally expanded and had lower generation probabilities. The study listed 150 to 200 TCR beta chains as associated with cytomegalovirus. Strong co-occurrence of HLA alleles, especially DR and DQ, made assigning TCR associations to individual alleles difficult. V-gene and J-gene trimming of TCR beta chains was associated with a missense DCLRE1C variant in a later genetic analysis, and the association was replicated in an independent cohort. Three of the identified cytomegalovirus-associated TCR beta chains were confirmed in vitro to be specific for cytomegalovirus antigens. A further reported finding was that TCR beta sequences accurately predicted the HLA-A and HLA-B alleles for most subjects in the first cohort.

The library was made by the immunoSEQ multiplex PCR assay. A mixture of 60 forward primers for TCR Vbeta segments and 13 reverse primers for TCR Jbeta segments was used in the multiplex PCR. A multiplex PCR assay on genomic DNA amplified the CDR3 region of rearranged TCR beta genes. The amplified TCR beta libraries were sequenced on the Illumina HiSeq System as 87-base-pair reads. The study's processing was this. In a later analysis, about 80 million unique TCR beta chains were counted across the 650 to 750 repertoires, and roughly 11 million of these chains were shared by at least two donors. A nearest-neighbor algorithm error-corrected the raw reads and collapsed the reads into unique sequences, merging closely related sequences to remove PCR and sequencing errors. CDR3 sequences were aligned to IMGT reference sequences to assign V, D and J gene segments. For a sequence to be retained, a match of at least six nucleotides was required to both a V gene segment and a J gene segment. A rearrangement was called productive if the CDR3 had no stop codons and remained in frame with V and J, and every other rearrangement was called non-productive. Following IMGT convention, CDR3 was defined as the stretch from the second conserved V-encoded cysteine up to the conserved J-encoded phenylalanine. Sequences without an unambiguous match to a single V gene segment were excluded from the earlier analysis of a few hundred of the donors. In an earlier analysis of 587 of the donors, a V segment was called functional when productive rearrangements were above 56.7%, and segregating when the standard deviation between donors exceeded 5%. A statistical classification framework was built for diagnosing cytomegalovirus status from the catalog of TCR beta chain sequences. A later analysis assigned V and J genes by comparing TCR nucleotide sequences with IMGT/GENE-DB human TR gene sequences. Using the TCRdist pipeline, a later analysis assigned CDR3 sequences along with most-parsimonious VDJ recombination scenarios. A later analysis defined each TCR beta chain by its CDR3 amino acid sequence plus V-gene family, and excluded reads lacking a unique V-gene family. In a later analysis, 500 to 700 highly shared, low-generation-probability nucleotide sequences were removed to address suspected cross-contamination and a sequencing artifact. In a later analysis, a clonal expansion index was calculated for each public chain from normalized within-repertoire ranks of inferred template counts. Generation probabilities in a later analysis came from a VDJ recombination model fitted to out-of-frame rearrangements, and those results were checked against IGoR. Hypergeometric tests were used in a later analysis to score TCR-TCR, TCR-HLA and TCR-CMV co-occurrence, with a repertoire-size bias correction applied to the TCR pairs. To estimate false discovery rates, a later analysis permuted the HLA or CMV assignments 20 times. In a later analysis, co-occurring TCRs were grouped using DBSCAN, and TCRdist sequence similarity was added for clustering within HLA-allele-positive subsets. Repertoires with fewer than 30,000 or more than 120,000 public chains, plus five repertoires with anomalous nucleotide sharing, were excluded from co-occurrence clustering. TCRdb provides this immuneACCESS table in a form limited to in-frame rearrangements. Some clones are lacking; in checked studies, under half of them reflect an unresolved V gene, and why the rest are absent is not known. Clone size and V and J calls were adopted from that table, with D and trimming inferred from the DNA. Present in this sample are around 220,000 clones, 75% to 85% of which were seen just once. The top ten clonotypes cover roughly 1.5% of the sample.

The cohort consisted of 650 to 700 healthy bone marrow donors. At the time of sampling, all cohort members were nominally healthy, though unrecorded immune exposures were likely present. The donor was CMV seronegative and was included in the group of a few hundred seronegative cohort members. Each donor provided a peripheral blood sample, and peripheral blood mononuclear cells were used for TCR beta sequencing. Genomic DNA extraction from the blood cell samples was performed with the Qiagen DNeasy Blood Extraction Kit. Sequenced sample: PBMCs. This clonotype originated in a girl aged 10 to 17 in good health and CMV-seronegative.

Here the CDR3 is given as CASSLAASGQLYNEQFF. The DNA sequence follows: TGTGCCAGCAGCCTCGCCGCTTCGGGACAGCTTTACAATGAGCAGTTCTTC. The chain is made from TRBV7-3 and TRBJ2-1; the central 7 bases match TRBD1. Taken from the germline V gene, the CDR1 and CDR2 loops are SGHTA and FQGTGA. The CDR3 goes from the cysteine to the phenylalanine over 17 residues. The only DNA kept is the CDR3, 51 bases in frame from the first base. V trim: 5 bases; J trim: 4 bases; unmatched bases: 14.